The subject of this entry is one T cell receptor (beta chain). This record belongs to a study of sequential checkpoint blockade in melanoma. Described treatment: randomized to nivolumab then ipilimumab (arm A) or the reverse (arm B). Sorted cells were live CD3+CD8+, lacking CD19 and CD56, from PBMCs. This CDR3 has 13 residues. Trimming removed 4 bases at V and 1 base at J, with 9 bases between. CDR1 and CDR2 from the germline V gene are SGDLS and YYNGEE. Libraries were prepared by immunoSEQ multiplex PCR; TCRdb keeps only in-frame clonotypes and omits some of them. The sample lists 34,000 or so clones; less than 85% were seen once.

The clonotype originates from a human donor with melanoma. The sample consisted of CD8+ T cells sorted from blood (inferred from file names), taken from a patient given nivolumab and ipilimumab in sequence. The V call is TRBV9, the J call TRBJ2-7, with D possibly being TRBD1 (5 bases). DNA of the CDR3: TGTGCCAGCAGCCCAGGACATTCCTACGAGCAGTACTTC. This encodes CASSPGHSYEQYF.